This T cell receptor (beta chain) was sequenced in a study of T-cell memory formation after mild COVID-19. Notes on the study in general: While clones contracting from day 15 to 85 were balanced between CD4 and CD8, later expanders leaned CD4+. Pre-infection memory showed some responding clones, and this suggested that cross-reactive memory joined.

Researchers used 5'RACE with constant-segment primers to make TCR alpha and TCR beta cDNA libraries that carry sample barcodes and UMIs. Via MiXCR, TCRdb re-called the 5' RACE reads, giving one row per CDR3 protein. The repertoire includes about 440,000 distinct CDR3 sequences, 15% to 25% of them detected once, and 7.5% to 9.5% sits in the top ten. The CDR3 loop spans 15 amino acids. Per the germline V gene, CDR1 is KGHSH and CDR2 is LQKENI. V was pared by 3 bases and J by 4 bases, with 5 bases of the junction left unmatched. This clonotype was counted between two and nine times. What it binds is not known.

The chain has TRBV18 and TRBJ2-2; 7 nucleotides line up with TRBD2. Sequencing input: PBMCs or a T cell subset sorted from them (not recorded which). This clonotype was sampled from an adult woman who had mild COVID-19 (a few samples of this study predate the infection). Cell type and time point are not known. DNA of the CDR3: TGTGCCAGCTCACCGATGACTAGCTCCACCGGGGAGCTGTTTTTT. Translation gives CASSPMTSSTGELFF. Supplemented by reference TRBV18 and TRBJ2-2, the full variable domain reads NAGVMQNPRHLVRRRGQEARLRCSPMKGHSHVYWYRQLPEEGLKFMVYLQKENIIDESGMPKERFSAEFPKEGPSILRIQQVVRGDSAAYFCASSPMTSSTGELFFGEGSRLTVL.